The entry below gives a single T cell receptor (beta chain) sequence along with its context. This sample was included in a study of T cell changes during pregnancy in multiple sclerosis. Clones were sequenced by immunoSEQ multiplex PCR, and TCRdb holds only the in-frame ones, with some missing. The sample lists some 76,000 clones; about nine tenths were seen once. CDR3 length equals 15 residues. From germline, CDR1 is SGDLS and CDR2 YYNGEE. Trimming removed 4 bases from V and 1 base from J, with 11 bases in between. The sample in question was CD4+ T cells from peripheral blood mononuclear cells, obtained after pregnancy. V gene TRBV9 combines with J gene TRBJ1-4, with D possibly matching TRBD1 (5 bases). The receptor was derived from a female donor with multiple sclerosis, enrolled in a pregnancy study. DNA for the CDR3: TGTGCCAGCAGCCCTCTCCAGGGAACTAATGAAAAACTGTTTTTT. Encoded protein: CASSPLQGTNEKLFF.